The clone carrying this T cell receptor (beta chain) was detected ten times or more. Antigen specificity is unknown. This specimen belongs to a study of T cells in Graves' hyperthyroidism and ophthalmopathy. TCR beta CDR3 regions were amplified from RNA transcripts. TCR CDR3 regions were first amplified by RT-PCR with HTBI primers. MiXCR, run by TCRdb on the multiplex PCR reads, gives a single entry per CDR3 protein. The sample includes about 350,000 distinct CDR3 sequences, roughly 15% of them seen just once. Study observations and caveats: Most clonotypes that expanded in the thyroid above 0.001 also showed up in blood.

The V end lost 6 bases, the J end lost 9 bases, and 17 bases lay between the germline ends. The germline V gene encodes CDR1 DFQATT and CDR2 SNEGSKA (reference sequence). This CDR3 comprises 12 residues. The V gene is TRBV20-1, the J gene TRBJ1-2; D perhaps matches TRBD1 (5 bases). The source material was blood. This receptor was obtained from a woman aged 40-49 years with Graves' ophthalmopathy. CDR3 residues: CSAIRGLYSYTF. The CDR3 DNA reads TGCAGTGCAATAAGGGGCCTTTATAGCTACACCTTC.